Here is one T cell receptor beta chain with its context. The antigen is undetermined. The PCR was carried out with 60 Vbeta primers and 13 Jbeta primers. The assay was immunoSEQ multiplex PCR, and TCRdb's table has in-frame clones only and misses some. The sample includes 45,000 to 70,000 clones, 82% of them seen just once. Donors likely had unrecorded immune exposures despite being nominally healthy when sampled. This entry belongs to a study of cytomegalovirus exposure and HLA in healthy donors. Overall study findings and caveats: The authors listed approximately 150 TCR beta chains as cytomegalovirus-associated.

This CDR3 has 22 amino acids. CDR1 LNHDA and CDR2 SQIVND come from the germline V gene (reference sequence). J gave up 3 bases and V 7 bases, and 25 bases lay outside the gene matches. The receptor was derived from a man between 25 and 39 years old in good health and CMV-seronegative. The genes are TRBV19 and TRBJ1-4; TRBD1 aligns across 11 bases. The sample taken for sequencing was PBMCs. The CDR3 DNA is TGTGCCAGTATTCCTAACCGGCTGGACAGGGGGCTTATGAGCGCGGCTAATGAAAAACTGTTTTTT. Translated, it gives CASIPNRLDRGLMSAANEKLFF.